This T cell receptor beta chain emerged from a study of cytomegalovirus exposure and HLA in healthy donors. It was with 60 Vbeta and 13 Jbeta primers that the PCR ran. The method was immunoSEQ multiplex PCR; TCRdb's version includes in-frame clones alone and lacks a portion of them. This table has about 110,000 clones, 70% appearing once. The sequencing input was PBMCs. This receptor was obtained from a man aged 30-40 years in good health and CMV-seropositive.

The CDR3 loop reads CASSSGWGRAEAFF. DNA for the CDR3: TGTGCCAGCAGCTCTGGGTGGGGGCGGGCTGAAGCTTTCTTT. The rearrangement links TRBV11-2 to TRBJ1-1, with a weak D call TRBD1 (6 bases). This CDR3 has 14 residues. Germline V gene sequence: CDR1 SGHAT, CDR2 FQNNGV. Trimming stripped 4 bases from V and 6 bases from J, with 15 bases between.